These 19 T cell receptor beta chains share one sample of origin, sequenced in a study of T cells of healthy individuals. TCRdb re-derived calls from the 5' RACE reads in MiXCR, one entry per CDR3 protein. The table includes 100,000 or so distinct CDR3 sequences, approximately 18% detected once. The receptor set was obtained from a human donor in good health.

The chain combines TRBV7-2 with TRBJ1-5; 8 positions agree with TRBD1. The germline gives CDR1 SGHTA, CDR2 FQGNSA. This CDR3 comprises 16 residues. The V and J ends lost 2 bases and 1 base, in that order; junction bases with no gene match: 4. The CDR3 nucleotides read TGTGCCAGCAGCTTATATCGGGACAGGAGCAATCAGCCCCAGCATTTT. Translating it yields CASSLYRDRSNQPQHF.

The chain uses TRBV20-1 and TRBJ2-7, with D possibly being TRBD1 (5 bases). Germline lookup yields CDR1 DFQATT and CDR2 SNEGSKA (reference sequence). Deletions cut 3 bases from V and 2 bases from J, with 14 bases between. CDR3 size: 14 residues. This CDR3 reads CSARGQIAAYEQYF. The CDR3 nucleotides are TGCAGTGCTAGGGGGCAGATCGCTGCCTACGAGCAGTACTTC.

This clonotype was detected a few times. This chain uses TRBV19 with TRBJ2-1; 7 positions agree with TRBD1. There are 14 residues in the CDR3. Germline V lookup: CDR1 LNHDA, CDR2 SQIVND (reference sequence). With 9 bases clipped from V and 0 bases from J, the junction kept 5 bases outside the gene matches. The CDR3 loop reads CASAPGGSYNEQFF. CDR3 nucleotides: TGTGCCAGCGCTCCAGGGGGCTCCTACAATGAGCAGTTCTTC.

The rearrangement joins TRBV20-1 to TRBJ2-3; the match to TRBD1 covers 10 bases. CDR1 and CDR2 from the germline V gene are DFQATT and SNEGSKA (reference sequence). Unmatched junction bases numbered 5, after V lost 6 bases and J lost 5 bases. The CDR3 length is 13 residues. CDR3 loop: CSATDRGRDTQYF. CDR3 DNA sequence: TGCAGTGCCACAGACAGGGGGCGAGATACGCAGTATTTT.

V gene TRBV20-1 combines with J gene TRBJ2-7; D is possibly TRBD1 or TRBD2 (6 bases each). CDR1 is DFQATT and CDR2 is SNEGSKA in the germline V gene (reference sequence). The V and J ends lost 1 base and 2 bases respectively, with 12 bases between them. The CDR3 is made up of 14 amino acids. CDR3: CSARATGAPYEQYF. CDR3 in DNA: TGCAGTGCTAGAGCGACGGGGGCCCCCTACGAGCAGTACTTC.

This clonotype was observed a few times. The V and J genes are TRBV4-3 and TRBJ2-7, with TRBD2 as a possible D gene (6 bases). This CDR3 has 16 residues. V lost 2 bases, J lost 1 base, and 15 bases lay in between. Germline lookup yields CDR1 LGHNA and CDR2 YSLEER. The CDR3 DNA reads TGCGCCAGCAGCCAATTTCCTTTGGGGGGATCCTACGAGCAGTACTTC. Translating gives CASSQFPLGGSYEQYF.

This clonotype was recorded a few times. The V call is TRBV12-3 or TRBV12-4, the J call TRBJ2-7; D is unclear. This CDR3 spans 13 amino acids. V was pared by 0 bases and J by 4 bases, with 7 bases between. CDR3 DNA: TGTGCCAGCAGTTTAGCTCTGGGGTACGAGCAGTACTTC. Its translation is CASSLALGYEQYF.

This chain joins TRBV29-1 and TRBJ2-5, with a possible D match to TRBD1 (6 bases). Germline V lookup: CDR1 SQVTM, CDR2 ANQGSEA. The CDR3 loop spans 11 amino acids. V was clipped by 7 bases and J by 2 bases, with 8 bases between them. CDR3 loop: CSAGQQETQYF. In DNA form, the CDR3 reads TGCAGCGCAGGACAGCAAGAGACCCAGTACTTC.

This clonotype turned up a few times. The gene calls are TRBV10-3 and TRBJ2-3, with D possibly matching TRBD1 (7 bases). Trimming took off 4 bases at V and 0 bases at J, with 17 bases between the two ends. Germline loops: CDR1 ENHRY, CDR2 SYGVKD. This CDR3 comprises 17 residues. CDR3 loop: CAISGGDSFTSTDTQYF. For the CDR3, the DNA is TGTGCCATCAGTGGGGGGGACAGCTTTACTAGCACAGATACGCAGTATTTT.

This clonotype has only a few counts. The chain joins TRBV20-1 to TRBJ2-3; tentative D call: TRBD2 (6 bases). CDR3 size: 14 residues. The V gene lost 0 bases and the J gene lost 5 bases, with 12 bases spanning the gap. Germline loops: CDR1 DFQATT, CDR2 SNEGSKA (reference sequence). The CDR3 region has the DNA TGCAGTGCTAGAGATCGACTAGGCGGAGATACGCAGTATTTT. It encodes CSARDRLGGDTQYF.

Only a few counts were recorded for this clonotype. The chain joins TRBV12-3 or TRBV12-4 to TRBJ2-2; 11 bases fit TRBD2. There are 17 residues in the CDR3. With 4 bases clipped from V and 4 bases from J, the junction kept 8 bases outside the gene matches. Written as DNA, the CDR3 is TGTGCCAGCAGTTCAACCCCCCTAGCGGGAGGCACCGGGGAGCTGTTTTTT. Translation: CASSSTPLAGGTGELFF.

This clonotype was counted a few times. The gene calls are TRBV6-5 and TRBJ2-1, with 9 bases lining up with TRBD1. Germline CDR1 reads MNHEY; CDR2 reads SVGAGI. Trimming took 6 bases from V and 4 from J; bases not matched to a gene: 10. This CDR3 comprises 16 residues. The CDR3 sequence is CASSPSRDRVYNEQFF. The CDR3 region has the DNA TGTGCCAGCAGCCCTTCCCGGGACAGGGTTTACAATGAGCAGTTCTTC.

At least ten counts were recorded for this clonotype. The V gene is TRBV29-1, the J gene TRBJ1-4; 7 positions match TRBD1. V lost 7 bases, J lost 8 bases, and 10 bases stayed unmatched. CDR1 is SQVTM and CDR2 is ANQGSEA in the germline V gene. The CDR3 runs to 13 residues. The CDR3 coding sequence is TGCAGCGGTACAGGGGAGGTTGGAGAAAAACTGTTTTTT. It encodes CSGTGEVGEKLFF. The full variable domain, rest sourced from reference TRBV29-1 and TRBJ1-4, is SAVISQKPSRDICQRGTSLTIQCQVDSQVTMMFWYRQQPGQSLTLIATANQGSEATYESGFVIDKFPISRPNLTFSTLTVSNMSPEDSSIYLCSGTGEVGEKLFFGSGTQLSVL.

Ten or more counts support this clonotype. The chain carries TRBV4-3 and TRBJ1-1; no reliable D call. This CDR3 comprises 16 residues. V was trimmed by 4 bases and J by 1 base, leaving 16 bases between them. Per germline, CDR1 LGHNA and CDR2 YSLEER. This CDR3 is CASSPLGDPPNTEAFF. The CDR3 nucleotides are TGCGCCAGCAGCCCACTCGGAGATCCCCCGAACACTGAAGCTTTCTTT.

Only a few counts were recorded for this clonotype. V is TRBV6-2 or TRBV6-3 and J is TRBJ2-1; D remains ambiguous. V was pared by 2 bases and J by 8 bases, with 4 bases between. Looked up from germline, CDR1 is MNHEY and CDR2 is SVGEGT. The CDR3 is made up of 11 amino acids. CDR3 amino acids: CASSYADEQFF. The CDR3 nucleotides are TGTGCCAGCAGTTACGCCGATGAGCAGTTCTTC.

This clonotype occurred a few times. The rearrangement links TRBV18 to TRBJ2-3; D gene ambiguous. V lost 6 bases and J lost 8, with 18 bases in between. Germline CDR1 is KGHSH and CDR2 is LQKENI. This CDR3 has 14 amino acids. The CDR3 sequence is CASSPSPTWPTQYF. In DNA form, the CDR3 reads TGTGCCAGCTCTCCAAGCCCGACCTGGCCTACGCAGTATTTT.

This clonotype has a count of ten or more. The chain carries TRBV28 and TRBJ2-7; tentatively, D is TRBD2 (5 bases). CDR3 length equals 15 residues. V was clipped by 7 bases and J by 3 bases, with 19 bases between them. Per germline, CDR1 MDHEN and CDR2 SYDVKM. In nucleotides, the CDR3 is TGTGCCAGCACTCCTTTCTCAGGAGGTGTCTACGAGCAGTACTTC. This encodes CASTPFSGGVYEQYF.

The chain employs TRBV7-9 and TRBJ2-5, with 9 bases that match TRBD1. Germline values: CDR1 SEHNR, CDR2 FQNEAQ (reference sequence). CDR3 length equals 16 residues. Losses at the gene ends were 5 bases for V and 5 bases for J; bases not matched to a gene: 12. The CDR3 sequence: CASSQPGTGFQETQYF. In nucleotides, the CDR3 is TGTGCCAGCAGCCAACCCGGGACAGGGTTTCAGGAGACCCAGTACTTC.

This chain links TRBV7-9 with TRBJ2-1; D uncertain. The germline CDR1 and CDR2 sequences are SEHNR and FQNEAQ (reference sequence). V lost 4 bases and J 4 bases, leaving 5 bases between the germline ends. This CDR3 is built from 12 residues. Written as DNA, the CDR3 is TGTGCCAGCAGCTCCATATACAATGAGCAGTTCTTC. Translated: CASSSIYNEQFF. The full variable domain, rest sourced from reference TRBV7-9 and TRBJ2-1, is DTGVSQNPRHKITKRGQNVTFRCDPISEHNRLYWYRQTLGQGPEFLTYFQNEAQLEKSRLLSDRFSAERPKGSFSTLEIQRTEQGDSAMYLCASSSIYNEQFFGPGTRLTVL.